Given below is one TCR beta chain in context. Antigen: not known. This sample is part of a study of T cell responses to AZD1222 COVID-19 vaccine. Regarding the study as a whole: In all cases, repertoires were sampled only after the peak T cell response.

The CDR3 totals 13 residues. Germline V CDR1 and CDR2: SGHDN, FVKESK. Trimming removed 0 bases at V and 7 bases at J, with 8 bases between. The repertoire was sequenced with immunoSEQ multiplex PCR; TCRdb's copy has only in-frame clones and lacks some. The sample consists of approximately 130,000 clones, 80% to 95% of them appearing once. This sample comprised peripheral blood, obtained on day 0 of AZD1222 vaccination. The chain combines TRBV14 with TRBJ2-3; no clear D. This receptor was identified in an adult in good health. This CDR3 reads CASSQDWGHTQYF. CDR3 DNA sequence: TGTGCCAGCAGCCAAGATTGGGGTCATACGCAGTATTTT.